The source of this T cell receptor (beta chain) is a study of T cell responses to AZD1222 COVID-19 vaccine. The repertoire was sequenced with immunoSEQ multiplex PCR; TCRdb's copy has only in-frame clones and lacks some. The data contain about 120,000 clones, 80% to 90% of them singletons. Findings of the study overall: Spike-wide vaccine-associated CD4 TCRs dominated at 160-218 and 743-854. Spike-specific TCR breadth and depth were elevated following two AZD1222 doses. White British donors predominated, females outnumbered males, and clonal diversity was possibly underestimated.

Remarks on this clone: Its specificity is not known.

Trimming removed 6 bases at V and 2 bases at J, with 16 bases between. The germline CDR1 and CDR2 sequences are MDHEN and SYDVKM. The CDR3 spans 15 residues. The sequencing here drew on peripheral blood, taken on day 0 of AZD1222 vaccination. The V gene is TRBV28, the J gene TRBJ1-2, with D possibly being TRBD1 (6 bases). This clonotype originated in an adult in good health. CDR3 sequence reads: CASRHQEGGNYGYTF. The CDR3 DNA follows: TGTGCCAGCAGGCATCAGGAGGGGGGGAACTATGGCTACACCTTC.